This is a list of T cell receptor beta chains from one sample in a study of T cells after yellow fever vaccination. TCRdb reprocessed the 5' RACE reads via MiXCR and lists one record per CDR3 protein. The table has about 320,000 distinct CDR3 sequences, around 6.8% seen once. Specimen: PBMCs, collected approximately 47 days after the first yellow fever vaccination. These receptors were collected from a man younger than 35 who received the YFV17D yellow fever vaccine. Each CDR3 is given with its conserved first and last residue. D genes are given only for firm matches.

v_call d_call cdr3_aa
TRBV7-6 . CASSVTGLSTDTQYF
TRBV12-3/TRBV12-4 . CASSQAGRGLYEQYF
TRBV5-1 . CASTGVGELFF
TRBV18 . CASSPPSAGNIQYF
TRBV15 . CATRPGMNTEAFF
TRBV7-2 TRBD1 CASSSPGQTIYGYTF
TRBV6-1 . CASSGGTGMETQYF
TRBV5-1 . CASSFLLAPDTQYF
TRBV2 . CASRVAVAGELFF
TRBV29-1 TRBD2 CSVEGTSGGYTGELFF
TRBV5-1 . CASSEGVALDNEQFF
TRBV24-1 . CATSASGAAGELFF
TRBV5-1 TRBD2 CASSLWTSGGEPYNEQFF
TRBV20-1 TRBD2 CSAPTSGALINTGELFF
TRBV7-9 . CASSLWGSDYNEQFF
TRBV20-1 TRBD2 CSARDAVAGTINNEQFF
TRBV12-3/TRBV12-4 . CASSLEDGNSPLHF
TRBV10-3 . CAISKQGEGETQYF
TRBV4-3 . CASSQEGVRNTEAFF
TRBV21-1 . CASSKDLLGADNQETQYF
TRBV28 TRBD1 CASSDTGGAFYEQYF
TRBV7-2 . CASSERDARDGYTF
TRBV7-6 TRBD1 CASSLGRGQGSYEQYF
TRBV7-7 . CASSYEGQANTGELFF
TRBV10-1 . CASSDQNTGELFF
TRBV4-3 . CASSQDDGGGVRGNTEAFF
TRBV20-1 . CSARDYGGNGENIQYF
TRBV12-3/TRBV12-4 . CASSNRNQPNQPQHF